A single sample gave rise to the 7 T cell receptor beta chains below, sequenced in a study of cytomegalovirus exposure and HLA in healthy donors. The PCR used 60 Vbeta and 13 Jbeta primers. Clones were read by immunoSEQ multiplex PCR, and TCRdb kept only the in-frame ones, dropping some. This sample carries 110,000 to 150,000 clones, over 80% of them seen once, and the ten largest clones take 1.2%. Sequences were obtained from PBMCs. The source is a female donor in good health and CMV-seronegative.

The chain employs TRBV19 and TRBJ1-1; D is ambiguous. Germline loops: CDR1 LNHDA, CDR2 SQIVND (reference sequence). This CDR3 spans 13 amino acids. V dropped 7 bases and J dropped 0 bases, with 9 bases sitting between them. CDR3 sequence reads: CASTTEMNTEAFF. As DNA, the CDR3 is TGTGCCAGTACAACAGAAATGAACACTGAAGCTTTCTTT.

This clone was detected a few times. Here the CDR3 DNA reads TGCAGCGTTGAAGGGGGACACTACAATGAGCAGTTCTTC. Its translation is CSVEGGHYNEQFF. The J gene is TRBJ2-1, the V gene TRBV29-1; D may be TRBD1 (6 bases). Trimming took off 1 base at V and 3 bases at J, with 7 bases between the two ends. Germline V lookup: CDR1 SQVTM, CDR2 ANQGSEA. CDR3 size: 13 residues.

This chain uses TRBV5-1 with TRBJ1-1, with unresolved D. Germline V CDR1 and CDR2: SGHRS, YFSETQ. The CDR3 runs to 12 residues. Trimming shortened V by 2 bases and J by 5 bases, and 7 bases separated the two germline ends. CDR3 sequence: CASSFGGTEAFF. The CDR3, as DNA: TGCGCCAGCAGCTTCGGCGGGACTGAAGCTTTCTTT.

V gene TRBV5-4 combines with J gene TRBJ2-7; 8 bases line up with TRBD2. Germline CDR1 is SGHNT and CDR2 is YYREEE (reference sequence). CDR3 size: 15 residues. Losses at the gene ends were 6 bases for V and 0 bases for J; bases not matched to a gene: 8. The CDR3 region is CASTRGGQSSYEQYF. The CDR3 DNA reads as TGTGCCAGCACCCGGGGGGGGCAAAGCTCCTACGAGCAGTACTTC.

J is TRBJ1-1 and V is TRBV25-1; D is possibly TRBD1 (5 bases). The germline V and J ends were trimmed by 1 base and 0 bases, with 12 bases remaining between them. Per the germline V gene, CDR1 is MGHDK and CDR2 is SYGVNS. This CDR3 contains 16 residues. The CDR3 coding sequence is TGTGCCAGCAGTGAATGGGGTACAGGAATGAACACTGAAGCTTTCTTT. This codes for CASSEWGTGMNTEAFF.

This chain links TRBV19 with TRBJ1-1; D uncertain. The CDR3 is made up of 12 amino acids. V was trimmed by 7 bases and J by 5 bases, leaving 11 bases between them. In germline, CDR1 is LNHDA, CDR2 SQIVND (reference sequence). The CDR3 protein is CASILWATEAFF. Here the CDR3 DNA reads TGTGCCAGTATTCTATGGGCAACTGAAGCTTTCTTT.

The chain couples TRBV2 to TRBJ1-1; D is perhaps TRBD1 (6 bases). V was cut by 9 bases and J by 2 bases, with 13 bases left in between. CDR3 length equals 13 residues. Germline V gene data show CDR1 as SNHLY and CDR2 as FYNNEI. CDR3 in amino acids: CASRTDSNTEAFF. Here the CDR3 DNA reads TGTGCCAGTAGGACAGACTCCAACACTGAAGCTTTCTTT.